This T cell receptor beta chain was profiled in a study of control samples from healthy donors and cancer patients. The length of the CDR3 is 12 residues. Trimming took 3 bases from V and 7 from J, leaving 10 bases between them. This clone was recorded only once. Sequencing was performed with immunoSEQ multiplex PCR; in TCRdb, only in-frame clones are kept and a portion is missing. This sample yields about 180,000 clones, of which 85% to 95% are seen a single time; roughly 1.5% belongs to the top ten. The sequencing input was blood. This TCR was sampled from a man aged 30 to 45 in good health. The chain couples TRBV12-3 or TRBV12-4 to TRBJ2-7; the D gene is possibly TRBD1 (6 bases). The DNA of the CDR3 is TGTGCCAGCAGTTTTCTTAGGGGGGAGCAGTACTTC. This encodes CASSFLRGEQYF.